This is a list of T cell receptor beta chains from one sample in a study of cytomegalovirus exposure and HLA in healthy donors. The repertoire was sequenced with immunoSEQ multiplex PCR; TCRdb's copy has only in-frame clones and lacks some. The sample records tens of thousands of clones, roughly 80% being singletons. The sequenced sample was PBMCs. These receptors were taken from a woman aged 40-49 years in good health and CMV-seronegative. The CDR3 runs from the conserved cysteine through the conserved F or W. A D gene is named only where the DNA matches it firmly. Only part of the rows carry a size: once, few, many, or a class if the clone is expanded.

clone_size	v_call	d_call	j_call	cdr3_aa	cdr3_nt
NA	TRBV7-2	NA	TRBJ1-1	CASSLRGTEAFF	TGTGCCAGCAGCTTGCGGGGGACGGAAGCTTTCTTT
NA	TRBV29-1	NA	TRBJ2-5	CSVDPGQETQYF	TGCAGCGTTGATCCAGGACAAGAGACCCAGTACTTC
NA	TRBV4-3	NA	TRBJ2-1	CASSQDPQGYNEQFF	TGCGCCAGCAGCCAAGATCCCCAGGGGTACAATGAGCAGTTCTTC
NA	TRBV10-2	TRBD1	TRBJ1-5	CASSEQGGDQPQHF	TGCGCCAGCAGCGAACAGGGGGGGGATCAGCCCCAGCATTTT
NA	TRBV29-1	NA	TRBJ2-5	CSVEDRGVGGQYF	TGCAGCGTTGAAGATCGGGGAGTAGGAGGGCAGTACTTC
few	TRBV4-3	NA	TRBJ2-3	CASSQSSQGTDTQYF	TGCGCCAGCAGCCAAAGCTCACAGGGCACAGATACGCAGTATTTT
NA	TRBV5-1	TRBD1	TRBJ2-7	CASSLATGALGYEQYF	TGCGCCAGCAGCTTGGCGACAGGGGCTTTGGGCTACGAGCAGTACTTC
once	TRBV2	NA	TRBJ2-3	CASRGLAYTDTQYF	TGTGCCAGCAGGGGTCTAGCATACACAGATACGCAGTATTTT
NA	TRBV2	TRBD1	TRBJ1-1	CASRREGQGNTEAFF	TGTGCCAGCAGGAGAGAGGGACAGGGGAATACTGAAGCTTTCTTT
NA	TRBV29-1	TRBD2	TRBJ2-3	CSVEDRSGALAGGADTQYF	TGCAGCGTTGAAGATCGTAGTGGGGCGCTAGCGGGAGGGGCAGATACGCAGTATTTT
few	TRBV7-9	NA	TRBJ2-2	CASKLGSGELFF	TGTGCCAGCAAACTAGGCTCCGGGGAGCTGTTTTTT
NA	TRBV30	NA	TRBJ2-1	CAWEEGLGNEQFF	TGTGCCTGGGAGGAGGGATTGGGGAATGAGCAGTTCTTC
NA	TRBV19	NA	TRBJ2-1	CASSIRAAGGYNEQFF	TGTGCCAGTAGTATAAGGGCGGCAGGGGGGTACAATGAGCAGTTCTTC
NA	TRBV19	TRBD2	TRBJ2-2	CASSIEMYGGRGTGELFF	TGTGCCAGTAGTATAGAAATGTACGGCGGGAGGGGCACCGGGGAGCTGTTTTTT